This TCR beta chain was identified during a study of OX40 agonist ivuxolimab in advanced cancers. Autoimmune disease history or systemic immunosuppression meant exclusion. The CDR3 has 13 residues. Germline V gene lookup returns CDR1 SGHVS and CDR2 FNYEAQ. V lost 1 base and J lost 3, with 5 bases in between. Here immunoSEQ multiplex PCR was the method, and the copy in TCRdb shows in-frame clones only, minus some. The data show around 70,000 clones, with 80% to 85% seen just once and 2.5% held by the top ten. Material: CD4+ or CD8+ T cells sorted from blood, obtained in a trial of the OX40 agonist ivuxolimab. This clonotype was sampled from an adult with an advanced solid tumor such as melanoma, head and neck, liver or kidney cancer. The chain is built from TRBV7-6 and TRBJ2-3; no definite D call. CDR3 protein: CASSLEGTDTQYF. The CDR3 DNA sequence: TGTGCCAGCAGCTTAGAGGGAACAGATACGCAGTATTTT.